What follows describes a single T cell receptor beta chain. Its matching antigen is unknown. This sample was taken from a study of shared clonotypes between healthy human individuals. Across the whole study: Per donor, three plates held CD4 naive cells, three held CD4 memory, two held CD8 naive and one held CD8 memory.

Study-level results: Generation probability values for non-shared clonotypes were lower than those for clonotypes shared by all four donors. The small donor group covered limited genetic and exposure diversity. Naive subsets generally had larger estimated richness than memory subsets.

Some clones are missing from TCRdb's copy, which holds only in-frame ones; the method was immunoSEQ multiplex PCR. The data show 2,500,000 or so clones, approximately 94% seen once. Sequenced: naive CD4+ T cells sorted from blood. Subset given: CD45RA+ positively selected. The sequence came from a young man in good health.

CDR3 sequence: CASSIDQNPDGYTF. CDR3 DNA sequence: TGTGCCAGTAGTATAGATCAGAACCCTGATGGCTACACCTTC. This chain uses TRBV19 with TRBJ1-2; D uncertain. Germline V CDR1 and CDR2: LNHDA, SQIVND (reference sequence). Trimming removed 0 bases at V and 6 bases at J, with 11 bases between. The CDR3 is made up of 14 amino acids.